Sequencing of this T cell receptor (beta chain) was carried out in a study of CD8 T cells in ankylosing spondylitis. TCRdb analysed the 5' RACE reads with MiXCR anew, one entry per CDR3 protein. The data contain fewer than 500,000 distinct CDR3 sequences, about a fifth of them singletons. General observations from the study: One TCR beta motif, made up of eight highly homologous variants, appeared characteristic of ankylosing spondylitis blood. Both synovial fluid and blood in reactive arthritis had previously been reported to carry some motif variants.

Trimming removed 1 base from V and 8 bases from J, with 12 bases in between. The CDR3 runs to 14 residues. This clonotype has a handful of counts. Its matching antigen is unknown. This sequence originates from a male donor with ankylosing spondylitis. This chain connects TRBV12-3 or TRBV12-4 to TRBJ2-1; unclear D gene. Source material: blood, either unsorted or a sorted T cell fraction (not recorded which). In nucleotides, the CDR3 is TGTGCCAGCAGTTTAGGCAGGATGGGCGATGAGCAGTTCTTC. Translation gives CASSLGRMGDEQFF.